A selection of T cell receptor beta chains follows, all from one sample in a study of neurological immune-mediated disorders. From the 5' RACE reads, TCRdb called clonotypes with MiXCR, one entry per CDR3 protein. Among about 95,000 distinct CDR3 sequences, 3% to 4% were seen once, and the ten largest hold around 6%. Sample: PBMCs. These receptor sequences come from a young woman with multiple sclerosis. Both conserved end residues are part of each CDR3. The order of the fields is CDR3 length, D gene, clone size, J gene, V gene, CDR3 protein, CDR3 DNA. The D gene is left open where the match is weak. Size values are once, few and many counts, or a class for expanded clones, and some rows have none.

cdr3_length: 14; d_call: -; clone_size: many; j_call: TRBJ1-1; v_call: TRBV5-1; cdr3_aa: CASSLRGEGTEAFF; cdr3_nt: TGCGCCAGCAGCTTACGGGGGGAAGGCACTGAAGCTTTCTTT
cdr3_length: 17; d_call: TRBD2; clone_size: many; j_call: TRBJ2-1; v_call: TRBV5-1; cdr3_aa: CASSLALAGGRYNEQFF; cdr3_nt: TGCGCCAGCAGCTTGGCTTTAGCGGGGGGGCGATACAATGAGCAGTTCTTC
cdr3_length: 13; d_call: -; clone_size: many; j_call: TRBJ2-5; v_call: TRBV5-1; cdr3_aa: CASNIGGQETQYF; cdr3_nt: TGCGCCAGCAACATTGGTGGACAAGAGACCCAGTACTTC
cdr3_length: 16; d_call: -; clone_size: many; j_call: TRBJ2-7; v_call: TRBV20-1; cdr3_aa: CSASTGFISRTYEQYF; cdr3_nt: TGCAGTGCTTCAACAGGGTTTATTTCTAGGACCTACGAGCAGTACTTC
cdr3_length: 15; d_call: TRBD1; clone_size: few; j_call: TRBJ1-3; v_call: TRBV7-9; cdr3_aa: CASSRQGVSGNTIYF; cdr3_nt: TGTGCCAGCAGCCGACAGGGAGTCTCTGGAAACACCATATATTTT
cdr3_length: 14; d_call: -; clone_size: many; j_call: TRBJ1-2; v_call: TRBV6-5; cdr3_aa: CASSPWTDNYGYTF; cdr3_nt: TGTGCCAGCAGCCCCTGGACAGACAACTATGGCTACACCTTC
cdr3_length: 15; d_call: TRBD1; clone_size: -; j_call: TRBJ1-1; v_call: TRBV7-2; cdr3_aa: CASRSRDSMNTEAFF; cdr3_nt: TGTGCCAGCAGGTCGAGGGACAGCATGAACACTGAAGCTTTCTTT
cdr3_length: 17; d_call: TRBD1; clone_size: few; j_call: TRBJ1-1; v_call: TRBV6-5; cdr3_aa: CASSTLLQGKEGTEAFF; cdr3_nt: TGTGCCAGCAGTACCCTTCTACAGGGGAAAGAGGGCACTGAAGCTTTCTTT
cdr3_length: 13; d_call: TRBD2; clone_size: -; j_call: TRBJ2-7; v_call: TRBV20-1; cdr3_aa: CGMLAGGIYEQYF; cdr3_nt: TGCGGGATGTTAGCGGGGGGAATATACGAGCAGTACTTC
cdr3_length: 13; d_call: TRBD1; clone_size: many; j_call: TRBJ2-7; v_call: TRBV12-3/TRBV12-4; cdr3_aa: CASSPGTAYEQYF; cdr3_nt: TGTGCCAGCAGTCCCGGGACAGCGTACGAGCAGTACTTC
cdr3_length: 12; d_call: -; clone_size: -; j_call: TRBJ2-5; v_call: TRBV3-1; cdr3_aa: CASSQDLENQYF; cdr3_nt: TGTGCCAGCAGCCAAGATTTGGAGAACCAGTACTTC
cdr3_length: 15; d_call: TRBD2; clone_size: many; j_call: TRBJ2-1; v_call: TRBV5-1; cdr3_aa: CASSLGPGGLNEQFF; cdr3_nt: TGCGCCAGCAGCTTGGGTCCGGGGGGGCTGAATGAGCAGTTCTTC
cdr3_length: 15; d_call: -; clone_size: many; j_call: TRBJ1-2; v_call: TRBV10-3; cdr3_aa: CAISESGGANYGYTF; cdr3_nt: TGTGCCATCAGTGAGTCTGGGGGAGCTAACTATGGCTACACCTTC
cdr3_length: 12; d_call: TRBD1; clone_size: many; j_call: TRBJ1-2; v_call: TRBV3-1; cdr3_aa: CASSQRDRGYTF; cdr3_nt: TGTGCCAGCAGCCAAAGGGACAGGGGCTACACCTTC
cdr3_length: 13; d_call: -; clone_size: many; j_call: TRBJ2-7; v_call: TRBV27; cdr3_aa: CASSLGVGYEQYF; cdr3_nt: TGTGCCAGCAGTTTGGGGGTTGGTTACGAGCAGTACTTC
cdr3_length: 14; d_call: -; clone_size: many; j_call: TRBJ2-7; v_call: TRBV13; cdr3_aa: CASSLGGRNYEQYF; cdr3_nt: TGTGCCAGCAGCTTAGGCGGCAGGAACTACGAGCAGTACTTC
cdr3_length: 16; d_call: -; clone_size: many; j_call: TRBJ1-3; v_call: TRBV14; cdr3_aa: CASSQDWQRSGNTIYF; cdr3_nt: TGTGCCAGCAGCCAAGATTGGCAACGCTCTGGAAACACCATATATTTT
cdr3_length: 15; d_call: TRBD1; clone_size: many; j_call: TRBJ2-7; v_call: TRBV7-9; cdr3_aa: CASSLARQGAYEQYF; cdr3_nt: TGTGCCAGCAGCTTAGCCCGTCAGGGGGCCTACGAGCAGTACTTC
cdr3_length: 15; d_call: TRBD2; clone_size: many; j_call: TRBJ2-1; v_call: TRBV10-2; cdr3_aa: CASSSGTSAWNEQFF; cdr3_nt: TGCGCCAGCAGCTCCGGGACTAGCGCTTGGAATGAGCAGTTCTTC
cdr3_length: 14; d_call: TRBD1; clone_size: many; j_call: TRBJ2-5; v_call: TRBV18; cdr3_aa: CASSRTGAQETQYF; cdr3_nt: TGTGCCAGCTCTCGGACAGGGGCCCAAGAGACCCAGTACTTC
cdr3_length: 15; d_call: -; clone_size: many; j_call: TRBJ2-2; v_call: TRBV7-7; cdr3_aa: CASSFDERGSGELFF; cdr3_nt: TGTGCTAGCAGCTTTGACGAGAGGGGGTCCGGGGAGCTGTTTTTT
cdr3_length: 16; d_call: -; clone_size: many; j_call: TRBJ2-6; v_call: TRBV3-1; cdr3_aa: CASSQGRGSGANVLTF; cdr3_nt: TGTGCCAGCAGCCAAGGGAGGGGCTCTGGGGCCAACGTCCTGACTTTC
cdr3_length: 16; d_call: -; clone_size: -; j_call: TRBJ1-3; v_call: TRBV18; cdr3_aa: CASSPSRAQAGNTIYF; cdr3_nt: TGTGCCAGCTCCCCCTCCCGGGCCCAGGCTGGAAACACCATATATTTT
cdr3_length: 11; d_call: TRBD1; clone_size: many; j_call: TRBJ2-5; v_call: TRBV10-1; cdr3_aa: CASSLGTAEYF; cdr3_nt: TGCGCCAGCAGTCTCGGGACAGCCGAGTACTTC
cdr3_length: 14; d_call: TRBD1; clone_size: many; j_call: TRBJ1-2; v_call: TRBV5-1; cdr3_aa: CASSAATGVHGYTF; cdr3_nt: TGCGCCAGCAGCGCAGCCACAGGGGTACATGGCTACACCTTC
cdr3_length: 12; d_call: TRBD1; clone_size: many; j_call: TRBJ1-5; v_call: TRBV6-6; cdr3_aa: CASRTGGQPQHF; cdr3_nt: TGTGCCAGCAGAACAGGGGGTCAGCCCCAGCATTTT
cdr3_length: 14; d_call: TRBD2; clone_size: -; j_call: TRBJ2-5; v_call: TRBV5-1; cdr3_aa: CASSSSGRSETQYF; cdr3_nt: TGCGCCAGCAGCTCCAGCGGGAGGTCGGAGACCCAGTACTTC
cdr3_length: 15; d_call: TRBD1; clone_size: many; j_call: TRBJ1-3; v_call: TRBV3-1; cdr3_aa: CASSQDGTGRNTIYF; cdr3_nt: TGTGCCAGCAGCCAAGATGGGACAGGGCGAAACACCATATATTTT
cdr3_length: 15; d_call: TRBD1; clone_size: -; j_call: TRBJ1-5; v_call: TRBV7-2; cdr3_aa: CASSPGQGFNQPQHF; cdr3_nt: TGTGCCAGCAGCCCTGGACAGGGGTTCAATCAGCCCCAGCATTTT
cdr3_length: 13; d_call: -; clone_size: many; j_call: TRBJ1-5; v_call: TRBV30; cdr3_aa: CAWSGGSNQPQHF; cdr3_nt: TGTGCCTGGAGTGGGGGCAGCAATCAGCCCCAGCATTTT
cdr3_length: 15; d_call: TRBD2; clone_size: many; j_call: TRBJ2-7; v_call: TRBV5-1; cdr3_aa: CASSVPGLAGVEQYF; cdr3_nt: TGCGCCAGCAGCGTGCCGGGACTAGCGGGGGTCGAGCAGTACTTC
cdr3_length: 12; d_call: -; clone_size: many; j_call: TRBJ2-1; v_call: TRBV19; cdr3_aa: CASSIGYNEQFF; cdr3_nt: TGTGCCAGTAGCATTGGTTACAATGAGCAGTTCTTC
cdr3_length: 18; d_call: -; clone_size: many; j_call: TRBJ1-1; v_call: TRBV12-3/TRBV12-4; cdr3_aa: CASSLESFEGQGNTEAFF; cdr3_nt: TGTGCCAGCAGTTTGGAGAGTTTTGAAGGGCAGGGAAACACTGAAGCTTTCTTT
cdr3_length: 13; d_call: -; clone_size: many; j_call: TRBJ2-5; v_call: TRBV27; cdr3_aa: CASSLGQSETQYF; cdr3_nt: TGTGCCAGCAGTTTAGGCCAGTCGGAGACCCAGTACTTC
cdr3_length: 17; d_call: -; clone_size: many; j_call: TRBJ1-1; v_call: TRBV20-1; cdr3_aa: CSPIPGTTLSMGTEAFF; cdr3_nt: TGCAGCCCTATCCCGGGGACAACCCTTTCAATGGGAACTGAAGCTTTCTTT
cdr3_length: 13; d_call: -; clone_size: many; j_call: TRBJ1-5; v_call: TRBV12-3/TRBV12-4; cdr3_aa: CASSLMSNQPQHF; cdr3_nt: TGTGCCAGCAGTTTGATGAGCAATCAGCCCCAGCATTTT
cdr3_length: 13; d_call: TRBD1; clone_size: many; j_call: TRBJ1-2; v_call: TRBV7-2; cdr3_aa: CASTQTGGYGYTF; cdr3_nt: TGTGCCAGCACGCAGACAGGGGGGTATGGCTACACCTTC
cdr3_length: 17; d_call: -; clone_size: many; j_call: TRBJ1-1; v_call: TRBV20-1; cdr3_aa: CSATDGFGPAFNTEAFF; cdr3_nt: TGCAGTGCGACGGACGGGTTTGGACCGGCCTTTAACACTGAAGCTTTCTTT
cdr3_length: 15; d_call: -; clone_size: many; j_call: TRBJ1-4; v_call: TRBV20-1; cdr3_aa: CSACPYVGTNEKLFF; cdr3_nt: TGCAGTGCTTGTCCCTATGTGGGCACTAATGAAAAACTGTTTTTT
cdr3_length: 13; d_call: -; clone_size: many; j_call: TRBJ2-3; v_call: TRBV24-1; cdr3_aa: CATRLSSTDTQYF; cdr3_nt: TGTGCCACCCGGCTCTCTAGCACAGATACGCAGTATTTT
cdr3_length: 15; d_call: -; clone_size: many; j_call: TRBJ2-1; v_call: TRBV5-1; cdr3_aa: CASSLAPGIRREQFF; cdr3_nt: TGCGCCAGCAGCTTGGCCCCGGGGATCCGAAGGGAGCAGTTCTTC
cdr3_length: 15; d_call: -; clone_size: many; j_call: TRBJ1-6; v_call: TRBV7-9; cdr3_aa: CASSVDGLRVSPLHF; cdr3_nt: TGTGCCAGCAGCGTGGACGGTCTAAGGGTTTCACCCCTCCACTTT